Reported below is one TCR beta chain. In TCRdb, the RT-PCR reads were re-called with MiXCR into one record per CDR3 protein. The data contain about 680,000 distinct CDR3 sequences, more than 13% of them seen just once; the ten biggest clones take up just over 3.5%. V was shortened by 6 bases and J by 3 bases, with 14 bases between the two germline ends. This CDR3 comprises 14 residues. The sequence derives from a female donor in good health, serving as a healthy control. The sequencing input was memory CD4+ T cells from blood. The gene calls are TRBV12-3 or TRBV12-4 and TRBJ2-5; possible D gene TRBD2, 6 bases. The DNA of the CDR3 is TGTGCCAGCAGACGGACTATTCTAGAAGAGACCCAGTACTTC. Translation: CASRRTILEETQYF.